This T cell receptor beta chain derives from a study of post-analysis software for immune sequencing data. Study-level background: Patients with relapsing-remitting, secondary progressive and progressive-relapsing multiple sclerosis courses were all represented. Findings and caveats of the study: For normalized Chao1 diversity, multiple sclerosis patients scored significantly lower than controls did. Roughly five TRBV segments, including TRBV5-6, TRBV5-1 and TRBV20-1, were more frequent in patients than controls.

Unique molecular identifiers featured in each of the TCR beta cDNA libraries. TCRdb used MiXCR to reprocess the PCR reads, holding one entry per CDR3 protein. The sample includes hundreds of thousands of distinct CDR3 sequences, roughly three fifths of them seen just once. CDR3 length: 16 amino acids. Germline V lookup: CDR1 SQVTM, CDR2 ANQGSEA. V lost 1 base and J lost 1, with 14 bases in between. Worth noting for this clonotype: Its antigen is unknown.

The chain combines TRBV29-1 with TRBJ2-1; the D gene could be TRBD1 or TRBD2 (5 bases each). The origin of this receptor is a girl between 2 and 10 years old with multiple sclerosis. Sequenced sample: blood. The DNA for the CDR3 is TGCAGCGTTGAAGTCTGGGGGAGTGGGTCCTACAATGAGCAGTTCTTC. It encodes CSVEVWGSGSYNEQFF.